The source of this T cell receptor beta chain is a study of shared T cell receptors in the human thymus. Measured with immunoSEQ multiplex PCR; TCRdb has only the in-frame clones, and not every one. The sample has around 730,000 clones; 75% to 90% are singletons. This sample was also put to use in a study of human thymus T cells. Turning to that study: During corrective heart surgery, resections were taken, and the thymus tissue came from them. Thymic and blood repertoires appeared to carry a bias in their V and J gene usage. Unrelated individuals reportedly shared highly overlapping thymic TCR repertoires.

The sequencing sample was made of thymocytes. This sequence was found in a girl in the first two years of life with a congenital heart defect.

CDR3 DNA: TGTGCCAGTAGTACCGGACAGAACACTGAAGCTTTCTTT. Its protein is CASSTGQNTEAFF. This chain joins TRBV19 and TRBJ1-1; D is possibly TRBD1 (5 bases). The germline V gene encodes CDR1 LNHDA and CDR2 SQIVND (reference sequence). V shed 4 bases and J shed 1 base, with 7 bases lying between them. The CDR3 spans 13 residues.